The clone carrying this T cell receptor (beta chain) appeared many times. The sample originates from a study of low-dose radiotherapy and immunotherapy resistance in tumors. Looking at the study overall: For Cohort 1, fractions of 0.5 Gy were given every 2 weeks, reaching 6.5 Gy overall.

Primers targeting TRAV and TRBV primed first-strand cDNA, covering alpha and beta chains. With a V-primer adapter and a constant-region primer, TCRs were amplified for roughly 18 PCR cycles. TCRdb re-analysed the reads in MiXCR, keeping a single row per CDR3 protein. The sample holds some 88,000 distinct CDR3 sequences, 9.4% seen once. V lost 1 base and J 3 bases, leaving 25 bases between the germline ends. This CDR3 has 20 residues. CDR1 KGHSH and CDR2 LQKENI come from the germline V gene. Described time point: before trial treatment. Each donor was administered nivolumab, ipilimumab, aspirin, low-dose cyclophosphamide and low-dose radiotherapy.

This clonotype was sampled from a male donor with prostate cancer. The sequences come from PBMCs, collected before treatment. The chain uses TRBV18 and TRBJ2-1; tentatively, D is TRBD2 (6 bases). The CDR3 DNA follows: TGTGCCAGCTCACCACAAAACGGATTGGTCCGACTAGACGGCTACAATGAGCAGTTCTTC. Protein sequence: CASSPQNGLVRLDGYNEQFF.